The source of this T cell receptor beta chain is a study of shared clonotypes between healthy human individuals. This clone showed up just once. The antigen is unknown. Study-level findings and limits: Across a few donors, naive CD4 shared roughly 5%, naive CD8 about 3.2%, memory CD4 2.3%, memory CD8 0.4%. Rarefaction analysis demonstrated incomplete sorted-subset sequencing notwithstanding large depth.

Researchers ran the assay at a deep level. Generated by immunoSEQ multiplex PCR, the TCRdb table keeps only in-frame clones and is missing some. The table includes millions of clones, 85% to 95% detected once. Terminally differentiated effector memory CD45RA+ cells were left out of the naive CD8 fraction, which was CD45RO-negative and positively selected for CCR7. Donors had no recently reported acute infections or vaccinations and were HIV-negative. Specimen: naive CD8+ T cells from PBMCs. This clonotype was obtained from a man younger than 30 in good health. Some clones in this sample may be carry-over from other donors' samples.

The CDR3 coding sequence is TGTGCCAGCAGCTTGGAGCCGGGACAGGGCTACACTGAAGCTTTCTTT. Translated: CASSLEPGQGYTEAFF. The J gene is TRBJ1-1, the V gene TRBV5-6; 9 bases fit TRBD1. The germline gives CDR1 SGHDT, CDR2 YYEEEE. V shed 0 bases, J shed 3 bases, and the junction held 6 bases outside the gene matches. The CDR3 consists of 16 residues.